Sequencing of this T cell receptor (beta chain) was carried out in a study of glioma-infiltrating T cells. The overall study: Target coverage was about 4- to 11-fold for roughly 1 million blood T cells.

Overall study findings and caveats: Non-neoplastic patients had below-expected tissue-blood divergence, while all gliomas exceeded expectation.

Germline loops: CDR1 SNHLY, CDR2 FYNNEI. Deletions cut 6 bases from V and 6 bases from J, with 11 bases between. The CDR3 spans 13 residues. The iRepertoire nested amplicon-rescue multiplex PCR amplified TCR alpha and beta CDR3s from RNA. TCRdb used MiXCR to reprocess the multiplex PCR reads, holding one entry per CDR3 protein. The table shows 400,000 or so distinct CDR3 sequences, with roughly two fifths occurring only once. Comments on this clonotype: Its antigen is currently unknown.

This sequence was found in a human donor with low-grade glioma or glioblastoma, undergoing nonglioma brain surgery, or in good health (not recorded which). This sequence joins TRBV2 and TRBJ1-4; D call uncertain. Material for sequencing was glioma tissue, nonneoplastic brain tissue, or PBMCs (not recorded which). CDR3 amino acids: CASSPDSYEKLFF. The CDR3 DNA reads as TGTGCCAGCAGCCCCGACTCGTATGAAAAACTGTTTTTT.